The entry that follows covers one TCR beta chain sequence. Its target antigen remains unknown. No much larger clonotype is one base removed from it; base qualities were not supplied. The cohort was made up of around 720 healthy bone marrow donors. At the time of sampling, every cohort member was nominally healthy, though immune exposures that went unrecorded were likely present. The donor was CMV seronegative and belonged to the group of several hundred seronegative cohort members. A peripheral blood sample was provided by each donor, and peripheral blood mononuclear cells were used for TCR beta sequencing. Genomic DNA extraction from the blood cell samples was performed with the Qiagen DNeasy Blood Extraction Kit. The CDR3 goes from the cysteine to the phenylalanine over 14 residues. Only the CDR3 portion is preserved as DNA: 42 bases, with reading frame beginning at the first base. V was cut back by 3 bases and J by 3 bases, leaving a gap of 8 bases between them. From a lookup of the germline V gene (reference sequence), CDR1 and CDR2 are LNHDA and SQIVND.

This sample stems from a study of cytomegalovirus exposure and HLA in healthy donors (dated by TCRdb to about 2017). A note on the overall study: In an earlier analysis of roughly 590 of the donors, 276 Gb of sequence data and 100 million or so unique TCR beta sequences from approximately 180 million T cells were reported. About 280 gigabases of sequencing data and 70 million to 95 million unique TCR sequences made up an early release that covered roughly 670 HLA-typed donors. Of the roughly 430 genotyped donors, around 81% fell in the genetic ancestry cluster associated with self-reported Caucasian donors. The study aimed to test whether cataloging public T cell receptors could reveal signatures of past pathogen exposure. Using immunosequencing, the study profiled T cell repertoires from fewer than 850 subjects and related those repertoires to cytomegalovirus serostatus. Besides the first cohort of 666 subjects, a separate validation cohort made up of 90 to 150 different subjects was used. To predict cytomegalovirus infection status, the study brought together high-throughput TCR immunosequencing, statistical association of individual TCRs with disease status, and machine learning. A later analysis re-examined previously published TCR beta repertoires from around 670 donors and added high-resolution HLA genotyping to investigate patterns of TCR occurrence. The later analysis used no new phenotypic data to find candidate immune exposures, relying instead on TCR beta sequences and their occurrence across donors. An earlier analysis of 587 of the donors applied high-throughput TCR beta sequencing to assess whether each TCR beta V gene segment acted as functional or pseudogenic. Donor age, sex, ethnicity and CMV serostatus were compiled alongside the repertoire data. Genome-wide SNP genotypes for about three fifths of the 666 donors were used in a later genetic analysis, which treated that subset as a discovery cohort. All discovery cohort repertoires had been generated on a single sequencing platform. Class I and class II HLA loci were covered by the typing at four-digit resolution. The number of typed donors differed by locus: about 620-630 for A, B, C, DRB1 and DQB1; approximately 530 for DQA1; 606 for DPA1; and some 470 for DPB1. A handful of DR-DQ haplotypes were handled as single units for association and clustering because linkage in the cohort was strong. Among around 400 genotyped donors of the cohort, an average of roughly 230,000 unique TCR beta nucleotide sequences was sequenced per donor, of which about 18% were non-productive.

The research as a whole found: Some IMGT-functional V segments, including TRBV6-2 and TRBV6-3, could not be told apart with the 87-base-pair reads, so those segments were excluded. CMV serostatus was the only immune exposure information available for the cohort. In a later genetic analysis, fewer N-insertions in productive TCRs were reported among donors in an Asian-associated ancestry cluster than the roughly 670-donor mean. V-gene and J-gene trimming of TCR beta chains was associated with a missense DCLRE1C variant in a later genetic analysis, and the association was replicated in an independent cohort. Linkage disequilibrium might explain the correlated functional status among segregating V segments, but an unknown experimental factor could not be ruled out. A cluster of highly shared sequence variants was judged likely to be a technical artifact of the sequencing pipeline. Compared with equally common non-associated chains, HLA-associated TCR beta chains in a later analysis were more clonally expanded and had lower generation probabilities. Three of the identified cytomegalovirus-associated TCR beta chains were confirmed in vitro to be specific for cytomegalovirus antigens. Because HLA typing was unavailable for some donors at each locus, only the typed subset was used in association tests. When HLA alleles, especially DR and DQ, strongly co-occurred, attributing TCR associations to individual alleles was difficult. Broadly in line with IMGT annotations, most TCR beta V segments showed up in productive rearrangements about 87% or about 30% of the time in an earlier analysis of around 550 of the donors. In this cohort, only TCR beta chains were sequenced, and detectable features were limited by the absence of alpha or paired-chain data. Most CMV-associated TCR beta chains appeared to be HLA-restricted in a later analysis, and the HLA associations seemed to be driven largely by CMV exposure. In a later analysis, several top co-occurrence clusters were reported to appear linked to parvovirus B19, influenza, CMV and Epstein-Barr virus. A later analysis found that TCR association rates varied across HLA loci, with DRB1 alleles showing the most associated TCRs and HLA-C alleles the fewest. A further reported finding was that TCR beta sequences accurately predicted the HLA-A and HLA-B alleles for most subjects in the first cohort. In a later analysis, 15,000 to 20,000 TCR beta sequences were associated with specific HLA alleles at a false discovery rate of 0.05. The presence/absence analyses assumed that sequencing depth was roughly uniform across donors, and that assumption may not be true. Across donors, most TCR sequences were observed very rarely, whereas some public TCRs were present in many individuals. A total of fewer than 200 TCR beta chains were listed by the study as associated with cytomegalovirus. The classifier was reported to diagnose cytomegalovirus status with high specificity and sensitivity in both the original and validation cohorts. The earlier analysis of approximately 540 of the donors excluded roughly 17 rarely observed V segments, including chromosome 9 orphons, because counts were too low. The authors suggested that the approach could potentially be extended to other disease states and immunological phenotypes.

Library construction relied on the immunoSEQ multiplex PCR assay. For the multiplex PCR, a mixture combining 60 forward primers for TCR Vbeta segments and 13 reverse primers for TCR Jbeta segments was used. The CDR3 region of rearranged TCR beta genes was amplified from genomic DNA by a multiplex PCR assay. The amplified TCR beta libraries were sequenced on the Illumina HiSeq System as 87-base-pair reads. In the source study's methods: A later analysis counted about 80 million unique TCR beta chains across the 500 to 850 repertoires, and 9 million to 14 million of these chains were shared by at least two donors. To remove PCR and sequencing errors, raw reads were error-corrected and collapsed into unique sequences using a nearest-neighbor algorithm that merged closely related sequences. CDR3 sequences were aligned to IMGT reference sequences to assign V, D and J gene segments. Each retained sequence needed at least a six-nucleotide match to both a V gene segment and a J gene segment. A rearrangement was called productive if the CDR3 had no stop codons and remained in frame with V and J, and every other rearrangement was called non-productive. CDR3 was defined according to IMGT convention as the region running from the second conserved V-encoded cysteine to the conserved J-encoded phenylalanine. In an earlier analysis of just under 600 of the donors, sequences lacking an unambiguous match to a single V gene segment were excluded. In an earlier analysis of some 590 of the donors, a V segment was called functional when productive rearrangements were above 56.7%, and segregating when the standard deviation between donors exceeded 5%. To diagnose cytomegalovirus status from the catalog of TCR beta chain sequences, a statistical classification framework was built. V and J gene assignment, in a later analysis, came from comparing TCR nucleotide sequences with IMGT/GENE-DB human TR gene sequences. Using the TCRdist pipeline, a later analysis assigned CDR3 sequences along with most-parsimonious VDJ recombination scenarios. In a later analysis, each TCR beta chain was defined by its CDR3 amino acid sequence together with its V-gene family, and reads lacking a unique V-gene family were excluded. In a later analysis, around 650 highly shared, low-generation-probability nucleotide sequences were removed to address suspected cross-contamination and a sequencing artifact. In a later analysis, a clonal expansion index for each public chain was calculated from normalized within-repertoire ranks of inferred template counts. In a later analysis, generation probabilities were computed with a VDJ recombination model fitted to out-of-frame rearrangements, and the resulting probabilities were checked against IGoR. In a later analysis, hypergeometric tests were used to score TCR-TCR, TCR-HLA and TCR-CMV co-occurrence, with a repertoire-size bias correction applied to TCR pairs. A later analysis estimated false discovery rates by permuting HLA or CMV assignments 20 times. In a later analysis, co-occurring TCRs were grouped with DBSCAN, and TCRdist sequence similarity was added when clustering was performed within HLA-allele-positive subsets. Co-occurrence clustering excluded repertoires with fewer than 30,000 or more than 120,000 public chains, plus five with anomalous nucleotide sharing. TCRdb carries this immuneACCESS record with in-frame sequences only. Its versions omit some clonotypes, under half of them owing to an unresolved V gene in the studies checked, with the rest unexplained. V, J and clone size were drawn from that table, and D and trimming were deduced from the DNA. This sample gives about 140,000 clones in total; roughly 75% of them show up just once. The top ten clones comprise about 3.5% of the sample.

The rearranged segments are TRBV19 and TRBJ1-4; no D gene call is confident. The source of this sequence is a man aged 35 to 55 in good health and CMV-seronegative. What was sequenced was PBMCs. The CDR3 reads CASSIRGANEKLFF. The sequence in DNA is TGTGCCAGTAGTATCCGGGGAGCTAATGAAAAACTGTTTTTT.